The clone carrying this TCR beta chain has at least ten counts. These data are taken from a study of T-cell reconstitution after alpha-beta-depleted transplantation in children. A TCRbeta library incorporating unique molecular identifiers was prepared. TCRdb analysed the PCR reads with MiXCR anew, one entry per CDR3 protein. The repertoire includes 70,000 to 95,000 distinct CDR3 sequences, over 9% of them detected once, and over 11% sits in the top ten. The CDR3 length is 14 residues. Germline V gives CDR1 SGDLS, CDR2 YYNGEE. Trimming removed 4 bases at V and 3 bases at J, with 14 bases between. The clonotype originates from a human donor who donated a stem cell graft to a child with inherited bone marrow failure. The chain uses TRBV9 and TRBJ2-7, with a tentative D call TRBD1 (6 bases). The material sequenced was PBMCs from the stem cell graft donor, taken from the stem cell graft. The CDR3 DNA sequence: TGTGCCAGCAGCTCCGGGAACAGGGACTACGAGCAGTACTTC. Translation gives CASSSGNRDYEQYF.